A selection of T cell receptor beta chains follows, all from one sample in a study of OX40 agonist ivuxolimab in advanced cancers. The method was immunoSEQ multiplex PCR; TCRdb's version includes in-frame clones alone and lacks a portion of them. The sample records fewer than 85,000 clones, over 80% being singletons. This material consisted of CD4+ or CD8+ T cells sorted from blood, taken in a trial of the OX40 agonist ivuxolimab. These receptors were collected from an adult with an advanced solid tumor such as melanoma, head and neck, liver or kidney cancer. Each CDR3 is given with its conserved first and last residue. D genes are given only for firm matches. Some rows mark clone size as missing; the rest say once, few, many or name a class of expanded clone.

size	J	D	V	DNA	CDR3
NA	TRBJ2-1	NA	TRBV9	TGTGCCAGCAGCGTAGGGGCCAGTACGGTGTACAATGAGCAGTTCTTC	CASSVGASTVYNEQFF
NA	TRBJ1-1	TRBD1	TRBV5-4	TGTGCCAGCAGCGCCGGACAGGGGATCGAAGCTTTCTTT	CASSAGQGIEAFF
NA	TRBJ1-1	NA	TRBV27	TGTGCCAGCAGTCCCCGTGGGGGGAGGACTGAAGCTTTCTTT	CASSPRGGRTEAFF
few	TRBJ1-1	NA	TRBV9	TGTGCCAGCAGCGTAGGGAAGAACACTGAAGCTTTCTTT	CASSVGKNTEAFF
NA	TRBJ1-1	NA	TRBV9	TGTGCCAGCAGCGCCAGGATAACGGGCACTGAAGCTTTCTTT	CASSARITGTEAFF
NA	TRBJ2-5	NA	TRBV19	TGTGCCAGTAGTATAGTTCGAGGCGGGGAGACCCAGTACTTC	CASSIVRGGETQYF
NA	TRBJ2-7	TRBD2	TRBV10-3	TGTGCCATTACTAGCGGGAGATACGAGCAGTACTTC	CAITSGRYEQYF
once	TRBJ1-1	NA	TRBV5-1	TGCGCCAGCAGCTTTAGCTGGGCAATGAACACTGAAGCTTTCTTT	CASSFSWAMNTEAFF
NA	TRBJ2-1	TRBD2	TRBV5-6	TGTGCCAGCAGCTTGATGGCGGGGGAACAGTTCTTC	CASSLMAGEQFF
NA	TRBJ2-7	NA	TRBV28	TGTGCCAGCAGTTTACGGCTAGCGAGAGCCTACGAGCAGTACTTC	CASSLRLARAYEQYF
NA	TRBJ1-5	NA	TRBV9	TGTGCCAGCAGCGTAGCGGGGGGGGGACAGCCCCAGCATTTT	CASSVAGGGQPQHF
NA	TRBJ2-1	TRBD2	TRBV11-1	TGTGCCAGCAGCCCTGGACTAGCGGGAGGACCGGCGGGATACAATGAGCAGTTCTTC	CASSPGLAGGPAGYNEQFF
NA	TRBJ2-7	NA	TRBV5-6	TGTGCCAGCAGCGACAGCTACGAGCAGTACTTC	CASSDSYEQYF
NA	TRBJ2-3	NA	TRBV21-1	TGTGCCAGCAGCAAAGGAGTGTATAGGTCAGGGGAGACAGATACGCAGTATTTT	CASSKGVYRSGETDTQYF
NA	TRBJ1-6	NA	TRBV27	TGTGCCAGCAGTGTGACATTGGGTAATTCACCCCTCCACTTT	CASSVTLGNSPLHF
NA	TRBJ2-1	NA	TRBV15	TGTGCCACCAGCAGCCCCGGGGTAGATGAGCAGTTCTTC	CATSSPGVDEQFF
NA	TRBJ2-5	NA	TRBV19	TGTGCCAGTAGTATTGAGGGACGAGAGACCCAGTACTTC	CASSIEGRETQYF
NA	TRBJ2-7	NA	TRBV27	TGTGCCAGCAGTCATAGACAGGACGCCTACGAGCAGTACTTC	CASSHRQDAYEQYF
few	TRBJ2-1	TRBD1	TRBV9	TGTGCCAGCAGCGTTGGCCGGGACAGGGCCAACAATGAGCAGTTCTTC	CASSVGRDRANNEQFF
NA	TRBJ2-1	NA	TRBV27	TGTGCCAGCAGTTTAGGTTTCCGGACCCAGCAGTTCTTC	CASSLGFRTQQFF
few	TRBJ1-6	TRBD1	TRBV11-2	TGTGCCAGCAGCTTAGGCCGGGGGACAGGGAACTCACCCCTCCACTTT	CASSLGRGTGNSPLHF
NA	TRBJ2-3	TRBD1	TRBV2	TGTGCCAGCGCTCCGACAGGGGTGAGCACAGATACGCAGTATTTT	CASAPTGVSTDTQYF
NA	TRBJ2-7	TRBD1	TRBV5-1	TGCGCCAGCAGCCCGGGCCCGCCAGGGGGCCTCTCCTACGAGCAGTACTTC	CASSPGPPGGLSYEQYF
NA	TRBJ2-5	NA	TRBV5-1	TGCGCCAGCAGCTCGGGGACATTCCAAGAGACCCAGTACTTC	CASSSGTFQETQYF
NA	TRBJ1-1	NA	TRBV28	TGTGCCAGCAGTTTCCCAAGGGAAAACACTGAAGCTTTCTTT	CASSFPRENTEAFF
NA	TRBJ2-7	NA	TRBV4-1	TGCGCCAGCAGCCAAGGGGACACGTCCTACGAGCAGTACTTC	CASSQGDTSYEQYF
NA	TRBJ2-1	NA	TRBV18	TGTGCCAGCTCACCATCAGAGTTTAGGAATGAGCAGTTCTTC	CASSPSEFRNEQFF
NA	TRBJ2-7	NA	TRBV9	TGTGCCAGCAGCGTAGAACCCCACTACGAGCAGTACTTC	CASSVEPHYEQYF
NA	TRBJ2-1	TRBD2	TRBV5-1	TGCGCCAGCAGCCAAATAGCGGGGCCTTACCCGGGGAATGAGCAGTTCTTC	CASSQIAGPYPGNEQFF
NA	TRBJ1-4	TRBD1	TRBV4-2	TGTGCCAGCAGCCAGGAGGGACAGGGGGAACGGAGGGAAAAACTGTTTTTT	CASSQEGQGERREKLFF
NA	TRBJ2-7	NA	TRBV6-1	TGTGCCACAGCGGGCGAAGGAACCTACGAGCAGTACTTC	CATAGEGTYEQYF
few	TRBJ2-2	TRBD1	TRBV6-1	TGTGCCAGCACTGGGGACAGGAACACCGGGGAGCTGTTTTTT	CASTGDRNTGELFF
NA	TRBJ2-7	TRBD1	TRBV5-1	TGCGCCAGCAGCCCACCCCGGGACAGCTACGAGCAGTACTTC	CASSPPRDSYEQYF
NA	TRBJ2-7	NA	TRBV19	TGTGCCAGTAGTATCCGGGACACTACGTACTCCTACGAGCAGTACTTC	CASSIRDTTYSYEQYF
NA	TRBJ2-5	TRBD1	TRBV7-3	TGTGCCAGCAGCCCGTTAGGGGGCGCGATGGAGACCCAGTACTTC	CASSPLGGAMETQYF
few	TRBJ1-2	NA	TRBV10-3	TGTGCCATCAGTGAGTGGCAGTATGGCTACACCTTC	CAISEWQYGYTF
NA	TRBJ1-1	NA	TRBV7-8	TGTGCCAGCAGCTTATCGTTCGGCAGCATGAACACTGAAGCTTTCTTT	CASSLSFGSMNTEAFF